This TCR beta chain derives from a study of blood T cell repertoires in COVID-19. Background on the study: Acute and convalescent COVID-19 samples came from the United States, Italy and Spain. Sources were T cells, B-cell-depleted T cells, or PBMCs; the material itself was cDNA or gDNA.

Authors' methods: Quantification of nucleated cells was approximated via reference gene primer amplification. Clones were read by immunoSEQ multiplex PCR, and TCRdb kept only the in-frame ones, dropping some. D and trimming were read from the DNA, whereas the V and J calls and clone size are those reported in that table. The table lists some 40,000 clones, 75% to 90% of them singletons. With 8 bases removed from V and 1 base from J, the gap between germline ends came to 9 bases. The CDR3 is 14 amino acids. The V gene's germline CDR1 is MNHEY and CDR2 SVGAGI. The chain joins TRBV6-5 to TRBJ1-6; D perhaps matches TRBD1 (6 bases). The clonotype was recovered from a man between 65 and 80 years old with acute or convalescent COVID-19. Sequencing input: peripheral blood. The CDR3 bases are TGTGCCAGCGGACAGCGATCCTATAATTCACCCCTCCACTTT. Its translation is CASGQRSYNSPLHF.